The 10 T cell receptor beta chains below all came from one sample that was sequenced in a study of blood T cells in healthy people across ages. The use of a sample-barcoded 5' primer and a J-beta primer mix characterized a second PCR of roughly 7 to 12 cycles. TCRdb reanalysed the 5' RACE reads using MiXCR and keeps one entry per CDR3 protein. The sample holds about a million distinct CDR3 sequences; roughly 51% are singletons and the top ten take around a fifth. Sequenced input: blood. The receptors were sampled from a woman aged 55-69 years in good health.

This clonotype occurred a few times. V is TRBV3-1 and J is TRBJ2-3; D is undetermined. Trimming removed 4 bases from V and 3 bases from J, with 8 bases in between. In germline, CDR1 is LGHDT, CDR2 YNNKEL (reference sequence). This CDR3 has 13 residues. CDR3 in amino acids: CASSPTTTDTQYF. The CDR3 DNA sequence: TGTGCCAGCAGCCCGACGACGACAGATACGCAGTATTTT.

This clonotype has just a few counts. The chain links TRBV4-2 to TRBJ2-5; perhaps TRBD2 as D (6 bases). CDR1 and CDR2 from the germline V gene are LGHNA and YNFKEQ. This CDR3 spans 17 amino acids. V was clipped by 0 bases and J by 1 base, with 15 bases between them. The CDR3 region is CASSQDAPGTAQETQYF. DNA of the CDR3: TGTGCCAGCAGCCAAGATGCCCCCGGGACTGCCCAAGAGACCCAGTACTTC.

This clonotype was picked up a small number of times. The gene calls are TRBV4-1 and TRBJ1-2; the match to TRBD1 covers 7 bases. CDR3 length equals 14 residues. Germline values: CDR1 MGHRA, CDR2 YSYEKL. The J segment lost 8 bases and the V segment lost 3 bases, leaving 9 bases of the junction unmatched. The CDR3 sequence is CASSHLTGVWGYTF. The DNA of the CDR3 is TGCGCCAGCAGCCACCTCACAGGGGTCTGGGGCTACACCTTC.

The gene calls are TRBV12-3 or TRBV12-4 and TRBJ1-2; maybe TRBD1 (6 bases). There are 14 residues in the CDR3. V lost 2 bases to trimming and J lost 4 bases, with 11 bases between them. This CDR3 is CASSLRGLSYGYTF. CDR3 bases: TGTGCCAGCAGTTTAAGGGGGTTATCCTATGGCTACACCTTC.

The sample holds a few counts of this clonotype. The chain is built from TRBV28 and TRBJ1-6; TRBD1 is a possible D gene (5 bases). In germline, CDR1 is MDHEN, CDR2 SYDVKM. V lost 8 bases and J lost 7, with 18 bases in between. CDR3 length equals 15 residues. CDR3 sequence: CASQVIGAENSPLHF. In DNA, the CDR3 is TGTGCCAGCCAGGTCATTGGGGCAGAAAATTCACCCCTCCACTTT.

The rearrangement links TRBV11-2 to TRBJ2-3; D unclear. Trimming shortened V by 0 bases and J by 5 bases, and 6 bases separated the two germline ends. The length of the CDR3 is 13 residues. Germline V gene lookup returns CDR1 SGHAT and CDR2 FQNNGV. In nucleotides, the CDR3 is TGTGCCAGCAGCTTAGATCTGGGAGATACGCAGTATTTT. Its translation is CASSLDLGDTQYF.

As to this clonotype: With a much larger clone just one base away, this may be a read error. The chain employs TRBV29-1 and TRBJ2-4; tentatively, D is TRBD1 or TRBD2 (5 bases each). CDR3 length equals 13 residues. Germline lookup yields CDR1 SQVTM and CDR2 ANQGSEA. The ends were cut back, 5 bases at V and 7 bases at J, with 15 bases in the middle. The CDR3 sequence: CSVILDGDNIQYF. CDR3 coding DNA: TGCAGCGTTATCCTGGACGGGGACAACATTCAGTACTTC.

This clonotype was seen more than once but under ten times. This sequence joins TRBV6-2 or TRBV6-3 and TRBJ1-2, with D possibly TRBD1 on 5 matching bases. Trimming left V 6 bases short and J 1 base short, with 15 bases between. CDR1 is MNHEY and CDR2 is SVGEGT in the germline V gene. The length of the CDR3 is 15 residues. CDR3 bases: TGTGCCAGCAGAAAAACCCCCAGGGATAACTATGGCTACACCTTC. Its protein is CASRKTPRDNYGYTF.

V gene TRBV7-9 combines with J gene TRBJ1-1; perhaps TRBD1 as D (6 bases). CDR1 SEHNR and CDR2 FQNEAQ come from the germline V gene (reference sequence). This CDR3 has 14 amino acids. Deletions cut 2 bases from V and 8 bases from J, with 15 bases between. CDR3 sequence: CASSLTVTGTEAFF. CDR3 coding DNA: TGTGCCAGCAGCTTAACCGTCACAGGGACCGAAGCTTTCTTT.

The chain employs TRBV28 and TRBJ2-1; D assignment may be TRBD1 or TRBD2 (6 bases each). Germline V gene lookup returns CDR1 MDHEN and CDR2 SYDVKM. Trimming took 7 bases from V and 7 from J, leaving 20 bases between them. The CDR3 spans 15 residues. Here the CDR3 reads CASTPLGGGRNEQFF. The CDR3 nucleotides read TGTGCCAGCACCCCCCTGGGGGGCGGTAGGAATGAGCAGTTCTTC.